The 25 T cell receptor beta chains in this list originate from one sample, sequenced in a study of cytomegalovirus exposure and HLA in healthy donors. Vbeta (60) and Jbeta (13) primers were used in the PCR. Clones were sequenced by immunoSEQ multiplex PCR, and TCRdb holds only the in-frame ones, with some missing. The top ten hold about 1.7% of the sample, which has 250,000 or so clones, 92% seen once. Sequencing was done on a sample of PBMCs. These receptor sequences come from a girl aged 2-15 years in good health and CMV-seronegative.

The CDR3 sequence is CASSLDWTSGDRGQFF. CDR3 in DNA: TGTGCCAGCAGCTTAGATTGGACTAGCGGGGACAGGGGGCAGTTCTTC. V gene TRBV7-2 combines with J gene TRBJ2-1; 12 positions agree with TRBD2. Germline assignment: CDR1 SGHTA and CDR2 FQGNSA. CDR3 length equals 16 residues. Trimming cost V 1 base and J 12 bases; bases outside gene matches: 10.

The chain joins TRBV7-6 to TRBJ1-1; D is undetermined. This CDR3 is 13 amino acids long. Germline lookup yields CDR1 SGHVS and CDR2 FNYEAQ. The ends were cut back, 4 bases at V and 3 bases at J, with 9 bases in the middle. As DNA, the CDR3 is TGTGCCAGCAGCTCTAAGGCGGACACTGAAGCTTTCTTT. Encoded protein: CASSSKADTEAFF. The entire variable domain, with the rest obtained from reference TRBV7-6 and TRBJ1-1, is as follows: GAGVSQSPRYKVTKRGQDVALRCDPISGHVSLYWYRQALGQGPEFLTYFNYEAQQDKSGLPNDRFSAERPEGSISTLTIQRTEQRDSAMYRCASSSKADTEAFFGQGTRLTVV.

The rearrangement uses TRBV5-4 and TRBJ1-4, with 10 bases matching TRBD1. Per the germline V gene, CDR1 is SGHNT and CDR2 is YYREEE (reference sequence). The CDR3 runs 16 residues. V trimming: 4 bases; J trimming: 4 bases; junction bases outside the gene matches: 7. CDR3 DNA: TGTGCCAGCAGCAGAGACTGGACAGGGGGTAATGAAAAACTGTTTTTT. Amino acid sequence: CASSRDWTGGNEKLFF.

The rearrangement uses TRBV19 and TRBJ2-6; 8 bases agree with TRBD1. Germline V lookup: CDR1 LNHDA, CDR2 SQIVND (reference sequence). V was pared by 4 bases and J by 4 bases, with 12 bases of the junction left unmatched. The CDR3 is 18 residues long. The CDR3 region is CASSTPDRGLSGANVLTF. CDR3 bases: TGTGCCAGTAGTACCCCTGACAGGGGTCTCTCCGGGGCCAACGTCCTGACTTTC. Combining the CDR3 with reference TRBV19 and TRBJ2-6 gives the whole variable domain DGGITQSPKYLFRKEGQNVTLSCEQNLNHDAMYWYRQDPGQGLRLIYYSQIVNDFQKGDIAEGYSVSREKKESFPLTVTSAQKNPTAFYLCASSTPDRGLSGANVLTFGAGSRLTVL.

The chain combines TRBV19 with TRBJ2-7; TRBD1 matches at 8 bases. The CDR3 is 14 residues long. Germline trimming cut 9 bases from V and 0 bases from J; bases unmatched to any gene: 7. CDR1 and CDR2 from the germline V gene are LNHDA and SQIVND (reference sequence). The CDR3 region is CASSDRGSSYEQYF. CDR3 nucleotide sequence: TGTGCCAGCAGCGACAGGGGCAGCTCCTACGAGCAGTACTTC. The full variable domain, rest sourced from reference TRBV19 and TRBJ2-7, is DGGITQSPKYLFRKEGQNVTLSCEQNLNHDAMYWYRQDPGQGLRLIYYSQIVNDFQKGDIAEGYSVSREKKESFPLTVTSAQKNPTAFYLCASSDRGSSYEQYFGPGTRLTVT.

The chain uses TRBV15 and TRBJ2-3, with TRBD2 identical over 10 bases. From germline, CDR1 is LNHNV and CDR2 YYDKDF (reference sequence). The CDR3 has 22 amino acids. V was clipped by 3 bases and J by 0 bases; unmatched bases: 21. The CDR3 reads CATSSSGSGGLAGEASTDTQYF. DNA of the CDR3: TGTGCCACCAGCAGTAGCGGTTCGGGCGGCCTAGCGGGAGAAGCTAGCACAGATACGCAGTATTTT.

V usage is TRBV5-4 and J usage is TRBJ1-2, with 10 bases fitting TRBD1. Germline CDR1 SGHNT, CDR2 YYREEE (reference sequence). The length of the CDR3 is 14 residues. With 2 bases clipped from V and 7 bases from J, the junction kept 5 bases outside the gene matches. The CDR3 is CASSLRDRGLGYTF. Written as DNA, the CDR3 is TGTGCCAGCAGCTTAAGAGACAGGGGGCTTGGCTACACCTTC. The variable domain in full, with the rest retrieved from reference TRBV5-4 and TRBJ1-2, is ETGVTQSPTHLIKTRGQQVTLRCSSQSGHNTVSWYQQALGQGPQFIFQYYREEENGRGNFPPRFSGLQFPNYSSELNVNALELDDSALYLCASSLRDRGLGYTFGSGTRLTVV.

The V call is TRBV28, the J call TRBJ2-7, with 7 bases fitting TRBD1. V trimming: 5 bases; J trimming: 0 bases; junction bases outside the gene matches: 10. CDR3 length equals 16 residues. The V gene's germline CDR1 is MDHEN and CDR2 SYDVKM. In DNA form, the CDR3 reads TGTGCCAGCAGTAGAAGACCGGGACAGAACTCCTACGAGCAGTACTTC. The encoded protein is CASSRRPGQNSYEQYF.

The chain links TRBV7-8 to TRBJ1-5; D remains unclear. Germline lookup yields CDR1 SGHVS and CDR2 FQNEAQ. Trimming cost V 5 bases and J 4 bases, with 18 bases left between them. This CDR3 region has 16 residues. The CDR3 DNA sequence: TGTGCCAGCAGCGAGCGGTTTGGACTCACAAATCAGCCCCAGCATTTT. Translation: CASSERFGLTNQPQHF. The full variable domain, rest sourced from reference TRBV7-8 and TRBJ1-5, is GAGVSQSPRYKVAKRGQDVALRCDPISGHVSLFWYQQALGQGPEFLTYFQNEAQLDKSGLPSDRFFAERPEGSVSTLKIQRTQQEDSAVYLCASSERFGLTNQPQHFGDGTRLSIL.

The chain has TRBV28 and TRBJ2-7; D is ambiguous. Looked up from germline, CDR1 is MDHEN and CDR2 is SYDVKM. This CDR3 comprises 12 residues. With 1 base removed from V and 4 bases from J, the gap between germline ends came to 5 bases. CDR3 DNA sequence: TGTGCCAGCAGTTTATCCGGGTACGAGCAGTACTTC. This encodes CASSLSGYEQYF.

The chain has TRBV5-6 and TRBJ2-7; 8 positions agree with TRBD2. The CDR3 is made up of 15 amino acids. The V segment lost 1 base and the J segment 6 bases; nucleotides outside the gene matches: 9. Germline values: CDR1 SGHDT, CDR2 YYEEEE. The CDR3 DNA reads TGTGCCAGCAGCTTGTTTAGCGGGATGGAAAGCGAGCAGTACTTC. Its translation is CASSLFSGMESEQYF.

This rearrangement joins TRBV13 to TRBJ2-1; 7 nucleotides agree with TRBD1. CDR1 and CDR2 (germline): PRHDT, FYEKMQ (reference sequence). The CDR3 covers 14 residues. Trimming took 5 bases from V and 3 from J; bases not matched to a gene: 4. The CDR3 is CASSEGALYNEQFF. Written as DNA, the CDR3 is TGTGCCAGCAGCGAGGGGGCTCTCTACAATGAGCAGTTCTTC.

The chain couples TRBV11-1 to TRBJ2-7; 7 nucleotides align to TRBD1. This CDR3 spans 16 amino acids. The ends lost 1 base at V and 4 bases at J; junction bases unmatched: 10. Germline V gene data show CDR1 as SGHAT and CDR2 as FQDESV (reference sequence). The CDR3 is CASSLDDRVGDYEQYF. In DNA, the CDR3 is TGTGCCAGCAGCTTAGACGACAGGGTGGGTGATTACGAGCAGTACTTC.

For the CDR3, the DNA is TGTGCCAGCAGCTTATCGGGGGTGAACACTGAAGCTTTCTTT. Translated, it gives CASSLSGVNTEAFF. The rearrangement links TRBV7-8 to TRBJ1-1; D is possibly TRBD1 (5 bases). This CDR3 region has 14 residues. V lost 2 bases, J lost 0 bases, and 7 bases lay in between. Germline V gene lookup returns CDR1 SGHVS and CDR2 FQNEAQ.

The rearrangement joins TRBV27 to TRBJ2-1; TRBD2 matches 9 bases. CDR3 size: 15 residues. The J segment lost 8 bases and the V segment lost 5 bases, leaving 10 bases of the junction unmatched. Germline V gene lookup returns CDR1 MNHEY and CDR2 SMNVEV (reference sequence). CDR3 sequence: CASSGLSGSGDEQFF. DNA of the CDR3: TGTGCCAGCAGTGGTCTTAGCGGGAGTGGCGATGAGCAGTTCTTC.

The chain uses TRBV29-1 and TRBJ2-1; D possibly corresponds to TRBD1 (6 bases). V lost 0 bases to trimming and J lost 11 bases, with 26 bases between them. The CDR3 is made up of 17 amino acids. CDR1 is SQVTM and CDR2 is ANQGSEA in the germline V gene. The CDR3 DNA sequence: TGCAGCGTTGAAGATGACACAGGGCAGGGCGTTGTCCTTAAGCAGTTCTTC. Translating gives CSVEDDTGQGVVLKQFF.

This chain joins TRBV27 and TRBJ2-7, with D maybe TRBD2 (5 bases). Germline CDR1 is MNHEY and CDR2 is SMNVEV (reference sequence). The CDR3 runs 14 residues. The V end was cut by 3 bases, the J end by 1 base, with 10 bases between. The CDR3 sequence: CASSFGGNSYEQYF. CDR3 DNA: TGTGCCAGCAGTTTTGGAGGCAATTCCTACGAGCAGTACTTC.

This chain links TRBV7-9 with TRBJ1-1, with D maybe TRBD1 (5 bases). V lost 1 base to trimming and J lost 4 bases, with 10 bases between them. The V gene's germline CDR1 is SEHNR and CDR2 FQNEAQ (reference sequence). CDR3 length: 14 amino acids. CDR3 DNA: TGTGCCAGCAGCTTAGTCATGGGGGGCACTGAAGCTTTCTTT. Translation: CASSLVMGGTEAFF.

The chain uses TRBV5-6 and TRBJ1-6, with 7 bases aligning to TRBD1. V shed 0 bases, J shed 2 bases, and the junction held 5 bases outside the gene matches. CDR3 length equals 17 residues. CDR1 and CDR2 (germline): SGHDT, YYEEEE. CDR3 loop: CASSLEPGGPYNSPLHF. The CDR3 DNA reads TGTGCCAGCAGCTTGGAGCCAGGGGGACCCTATAATTCACCCCTCCACTTT.

V usage is TRBV7-9 and J usage is TRBJ1-1; 10 nucleotides match TRBD1. The CDR3 totals 14 residues. Germline loops: CDR1 SEHNR, CDR2 FQNEAQ (reference sequence). V dropped 6 bases and J dropped 5; count of bases not matched to a gene: 6. The CDR3 nucleotides are TGTGCCAGCAGGGACGGACAGGGGGGAACTGAAGCTTTCTTT. Translating gives CASRDGQGGTEAFF.

The chain couples TRBV6-5 to TRBJ1-1; weak D call: TRBD1 (5 bases). This CDR3 has 13 amino acids. Germline assignment: CDR1 MNHEY and CDR2 SVGAGI. V lost 4 bases, J lost 4 bases, and 10 bases lay in between. This CDR3 reads CASSFRVGTEAFF. Written as DNA, the CDR3 is TGTGCCAGCAGTTTCAGGGTGGGCACTGAAGCTTTCTTT.

The chain combines TRBV10-2 with TRBJ2-1; TRBD2 agrees at 9 bases. CDR3 size: 18 residues. V was clipped by 8 bases and J by 4 bases; unmatched bases: 18. Germline CDR1 reads WSHSY; CDR2 reads SAAADI. CDR3 loop: CASLLRGASGTPYNEQFF. The DNA for the CDR3 is TGCGCCAGCCTCCTCCGGGGGGCTAGCGGGACCCCGTACAATGAGCAGTTCTTC.

V gene TRBV27 combines with J gene TRBJ2-1; TRBD1 is a possible D gene (5 bases). The CDR3 runs to 13 residues. V was pared by 4 bases and J by 5 bases, with 9 bases between. Germline lookup yields CDR1 MNHEY and CDR2 SMNVEV (reference sequence). The CDR3 bases are TGTGCCAGCAGTTCACACAGGAACAATGAGCAGTTCTTC. Protein: CASSSHRNNEQFF.

The gene calls are TRBV2 and TRBJ2-3, with TRBD1 identical over 7 bases. With 5 bases clipped from V and 2 bases from J, the junction kept 4 bases outside the gene matches. This CDR3 comprises 14 residues. CDR1 and CDR2 (germline): SNHLY, FYNNEI. The DNA for the CDR3 is TGTGCCAGCAGTCGGGACAGAGTCACAGATACGCAGTATTTT. Translated, it gives CASSRDRVTDTQYF.

V and J are TRBV6-1 and TRBJ2-1, with D maybe TRBD2 (7 bases). The V and J ends lost 9 bases and 9 bases respectively, with 21 bases between them. The CDR3 contains 14 residues. Per the germline V gene, CDR1 is MNHNS and CDR2 is SASEGT. The CDR3 sequence is CASRGTRGQGEQFF. DNA of the CDR3: TGTGCCAGTCGGGGGACGCGGGGGCAGGGTGAGCAGTTCTTC.